The rows below give T cell receptor beta chains drawn from one sample of a study of immune cell composition in non-small cell lung cancer. The assay was immunoSEQ multiplex PCR, and TCRdb's table has in-frame clones only and misses some. The sample carries a few thousand clones, roughly four fifths recorded once. The sample consisted of non-adjacent lung tissue. These receptors were collected from a human donor with non-small cell lung cancer. The CDR3 runs from the conserved cysteine through the conserved F or W. D genes are given only for firm matches. Size is stated for part of the rows, as once, few or many counts, or as a class when the clone is expanded.

V gene: TRBV7-2
J gene: TRBJ2-5
clone size: once
D gene: TRBD2
CDR3 protein: CASSYIAGSETQYF
CDR3 DNA: TGTGCCAGCAGCTATATAGCGGGATCAGAGACCCAGTACTTC

V gene: TRBV11-3
J gene: TRBJ2-7
clone size: few
D gene: NA
CDR3 protein: CASSSSSEGSYEQYF
CDR3 DNA: TGTGCCAGCAGCTCCTCATCCGAGGGCTCCTACGAGCAGTACTTC

V gene: TRBV9
J gene: TRBJ2-4
clone size: NA
D gene: NA
CDR3 protein: CASSVGPEGWNIQYF
CDR3 DNA: TGTGCCAGCAGCGTAGGCCCGGAGGGATGGAACATTCAGTACTTC

V gene: TRBV6-6
J gene: TRBJ1-2
clone size: NA
D gene: NA
CDR3 protein: CASSESGDYGYTF
CDR3 DNA: TGTGCCAGCAGTGAGTCGGGGGACTATGGCTACACCTTC

V gene: TRBV19
J gene: TRBJ1-5
clone size: NA
D gene: TRBD1
CDR3 protein: CASSSRTGRSYNQPQHF
CDR3 DNA: TGTGCCAGTAGTTCCCGGACAGGGAGGTCCTACAATCAGCCCCAGCATTTT

V gene: TRBV7-9
J gene: TRBJ2-7
clone size: few
D gene: NA
CDR3 protein: CASSLGGVGSSYEQYF
CDR3 DNA: TGTGCCAGCAGCTTAGGCGGGGTCGGCAGCTCCTACGAGCAGTACTTC

V gene: TRBV7-2
J gene: TRBJ2-1
clone size: NA
D gene: NA
CDR3 protein: CASSQGRSYNEQFF
CDR3 DNA: TGTGCCAGCAGCCAAGGGAGATCCTACAATGAGCAGTTCTTC

V gene: TRBV5-4
J gene: TRBJ2-3
clone size: medium-sized
D gene: NA
CDR3 protein: CASSLAQGAGTDTQYF
CDR3 DNA: TGTGCCAGCAGCTTGGCCCAGGGCGCCGGCACAGATACGCAGTATTTT

V gene: TRBV5-3
J gene: TRBJ2-4
clone size: NA
D gene: TRBD1
CDR3 protein: CARSGGQAYKNIQYF
CDR3 DNA: TGTGCCAGAAGCGGAGGACAGGCGTATAAAAACATTCAGTACTTC

V gene: TRBV7-6
J gene: TRBJ2-2
clone size: NA
D gene: NA
CDR3 protein: CASSLGGAGAFTGELFF
CDR3 DNA: TGTGCCAGCAGCTTAGGGGGCGCGGGGGCCTTCACCGGGGAGCTGTTTTTT

V gene: TRBV6-5
J gene: TRBJ2-3
clone size: NA
D gene: NA
CDR3 protein: CASSYDRNRDTQYF
CDR3 DNA: TGTGCCAGCAGTTACGACAGGAACCGCGATACGCAGTATTTT

V gene: TRBV5-1
J gene: TRBJ2-6
clone size: NA
D gene: TRBD1
CDR3 protein: CASSLGVGQDLSGANVLTF
CDR3 DNA: TGCGCCAGCAGCTTGGGGGTGGGACAGGACCTCTCTGGGGCCAACGTCCTGACTTTC

V gene: TRBV20-1
J gene: TRBJ1-1
clone size: NA
D gene: NA
CDR3 protein: CSASPLEEAFF
CDR3 DNA: TGCAGTGCTAGCCCATTGGAGGAAGCTTTCTTT

V gene: TRBV7-8
J gene: TRBJ2-5
clone size: few
D gene: TRBD2
CDR3 protein: CASSGRGGNQETQYF
CDR3 DNA: TGTGCCAGCAGCGGCCGGGGGGGCAACCAAGAGACCCAGTACTTC

V gene: TRBV4-1
J gene: TRBJ2-3
clone size: NA
D gene: TRBD2
CDR3 protein: CASSHPGLAGGPGVYTQYF
CDR3 DNA: TGCGCCAGCAGCCACCCGGGACTAGCGGGAGGCCCCGGCGTCTATACGCAGTATTTT

V gene: TRBV19
J gene: TRBJ1-1
clone size: NA
D gene: TRBD1
CDR3 protein: CASSRGLRRQGAPEAFF
CDR3 DNA: TGTGCCAGTAGTAGGGGTCTCCGTCGACAGGGGGCACCTGAAGCTTTCTTT

V gene: TRBV7-9
J gene: TRBJ1-4
clone size: NA
D gene: NA
CDR3 protein: CASSLGSRVNEKLFF
CDR3 DNA: TGTGCCAGCAGCTTAGGAAGCAGGGTGAATGAAAAACTGTTTTTT

V gene: TRBV6-1
J gene: TRBJ1-5
clone size: NA
D gene: TRBD1
CDR3 protein: CASRATGNQPQHF
CDR3 DNA: TGTGCCAGCAGGGCGACAGGGAATCAGCCCCAGCATTTT

V gene: TRBV5-1
J gene: TRBJ2-7
clone size: NA
D gene: NA
CDR3 protein: CASSLALTSYEQYF
CDR3 DNA: TGCGCCAGCAGCTTGGCCTTAACTTCCTACGAGCAGTACTTC

V gene: TRBV15
J gene: TRBJ2-1
clone size: NA
D gene: TRBD2
CDR3 protein: CATSRVGLAGGPYNEQFF
CDR3 DNA: TGTGCCACCAGCAGAGTCGGACTAGCGGGAGGGCCCTACAATGAGCAGTTCTTC

V gene: TRBV9
J gene: TRBJ2-5
clone size: NA
D gene: TRBD2
CDR3 protein: CASSVRGGEGQYF
CDR3 DNA: TGTGCCAGCAGCGTACGGGGGGGAGAAGGCCAGTACTTC

V gene: TRBV27
J gene: TRBJ2-7
clone size: NA
D gene: TRBD2
CDR3 protein: CASSLWGTGTSGSYEQYF
CDR3 DNA: TGTGCCAGCAGTCTATGGGGAACCGGGACTAGCGGCTCCTACGAGCAGTACTTC

V gene: TRBV7-2
J gene: TRBJ2-7
clone size: NA
D gene: TRBD1
CDR3 protein: CASSFNRGQNEQYF
CDR3 DNA: TGTGCCAGCAGCTTTAACAGGGGTCAAAACGAGCAGTACTTC

V gene: TRBV7-3
J gene: TRBJ2-1
clone size: NA
D gene: NA
CDR3 protein: CASSTLGGGDYNEQFF
CDR3 DNA: TGTGCCAGCAGCACCTTGGGCGGGGGCGACTACAATGAGCAGTTCTTC

V gene: TRBV6-1
J gene: TRBJ1-2
clone size: NA
D gene: TRBD1
CDR3 protein: CASSRTQGAGGYTF
CDR3 DNA: TGTGCCAGCAGTCGTACGCAGGGGGCGGGGGGCTACACCTTC

V gene: TRBV28
J gene: TRBJ2-7
clone size: NA
D gene: NA
CDR3 protein: CASSFAGYEQYF
CDR3 DNA: TGTGCCAGCAGTTTTGCCGGCTACGAGCAGTACTTC

V gene: TRBV19
J gene: TRBJ1-4
clone size: few
D gene: NA
CDR3 protein: CASTRSVREKLFF
CDR3 DNA: TGTGCCAGTACGAGGAGCGTGAGGGAAAAACTGTTTTTT

V gene: TRBV28
J gene: TRBJ2-6
clone size: NA
D gene: NA
CDR3 protein: CASTPVGRALGANVLTF
CDR3 DNA: TGTGCCAGCACCCCCGTAGGGAGAGCCCTCGGGGCCAACGTCCTGACTTTC